Listed here are 17 T cell receptor beta chains from one sample, sequenced in a study of T cells after yellow fever vaccination. TCRdb analysed the 5' RACE reads with MiXCR anew, one entry per CDR3 protein. The sample comprises roughly 120,000 distinct CDR3 sequences, 7.4% of which are singletons, and around 2.5% rests with the top ten. Sequences were derived from CD4+ T cells sorted from PBMCs, sampled approximately 11 days after the first yellow fever vaccination. The receptors were sampled from a man aged 18 to 30 who received the YFV17D yellow fever vaccine.

There are many counts of this clonotype. This chain connects TRBV7-2 to TRBJ2-3; 7 bases are shared with TRBD2. V gave up 5 bases and J gave up 6 bases; unmatched junction bases: 5. The CDR3 runs 13 residues. Germline CDR1 reads SGHTA; CDR2 reads FQGNSA. The CDR3 loop reads CASSPLGGDTQYF. In DNA form, the CDR3 reads TGTGCCAGCAGCCCTCTGGGAGGGGATACGCAGTATTTT.

This clonotype was seen at least ten times. The rearrangement joins TRBV7-9 to TRBJ1-2; no clear D gene. CDR3 length: 12 residues. The V and J ends lost 5 bases and 0 bases respectively, with 4 bases between them. CDR1 SEHNR and CDR2 FQNEAQ come from the germline V gene (reference sequence). The CDR3 DNA sequence: TGTGCCAGCAGCCACACTAACTATGGCTACACCTTC. Its translation is CASSHTNYGYTF.

This clonotype appeared once. V usage is TRBV6-1 and J usage is TRBJ2-7; TRBD1 might be the D (5 bases). Germline V gene sequence: CDR1 MNHNS, CDR2 SASEGT. This CDR3 is 16 amino acids long. Trimming removed 6 bases from V and 0 bases from J, with 18 bases in between. The CDR3 sequence: CASSPGADLTSYEQYF. The DNA for the CDR3 is TGTGCCAGCAGCCCTGGGGCAGACCTAACCTCCTACGAGCAGTACTTC.

This clonotype was counted at least ten times. The gene calls are TRBV20-1 and TRBJ1-1; D call uncertain. This CDR3 comprises 13 residues. CDR1 is DFQATT and CDR2 is SNEGSKA in the germline V gene (reference sequence). Trimming removed 2 bases from V and 9 bases from J, with 16 bases in between. The CDR3 DNA sequence: TGCAGTGCTAGACCTAACTTGGGGTCAAAAGCTTTCTTT. This translates into CSARPNLGSKAFF.

The table lists this clonotype with many counts. DNA of the CDR3: TGCGCCAGCAGCTGGGGGGACGCAGCTAGCACAGATACGCAGTATTTT. Its protein product is CASSWGDAASTDTQYF. V gene TRBV5-1 combines with J gene TRBJ2-3; D is possibly TRBD2 (6 bases). This CDR3 is 16 amino acids long. V shed 3 bases and J shed 0 bases, with 14 bases lying between them. Per germline, CDR1 SGHRS and CDR2 YFSETQ.

This clonotype was seen ten or more times. The V call is TRBV20-1, the J call TRBJ2-5; D may be TRBD1 (6 bases). Deletions cut 0 bases from V and 7 bases from J, with 15 bases between. Per germline, CDR1 DFQATT and CDR2 SNEGSKA (reference sequence). CDR3 length: 14 amino acids. The CDR3 is CSARDLQGLGTQYF. CDR3 sequence (DNA): TGCAGTGCTAGAGATTTGCAGGGGCTGGGGACCCAGTACTTC.

There are a few counts of this clonotype. V is TRBV4-2 and J is TRBJ1-2, with a weak D call TRBD1 (5 bases). The V gene lost 4 bases and the J gene lost 4 bases, with 16 bases spanning the gap. CDR3 length: 15 residues. Looked up from germline, CDR1 is LGHNA and CDR2 is YNFKEQ. Here the CDR3 DNA reads TGTGCCAGCAGCCCCCTCCGGGGCGAGGCCTATGGCTACACCTTC. Translated: CASSPLRGEAYGYTF.

On this clonotype: A single base separates this from a much larger clone, so it may be a read error. This chain uses TRBV7-3 with TRBJ2-1; D call uncertain. This CDR3 has 12 residues. Per germline, CDR1 SGHTA and CDR2 FQGTGA. V dropped 2 bases and J dropped 5 bases, with 4 bases sitting between them. In DNA, the CDR3 is TGTGCCAGCAGCTTATCAAACAATGAGCAGTTCTTC. Amino acid sequence: CASSLSNNEQFF.

This clonotype was recorded many times. The gene calls are TRBV6-2 or TRBV6-3 and TRBJ2-7; the D gene is possibly TRBD2 (7 bases). There are 17 residues in the CDR3. Germline CDR1 MNHEY, CDR2 SVGEGT. With 6 bases removed from V and 6 bases from J, the gap between germline ends came to 27 bases. CDR3 residues: CASSSWVGGGGRSEQYV. The DNA of the CDR3 is TGTGCCAGCAGCTCCTGGGTCGGTGGCGGGGGCCGGTCCGAGCAGTACGTC.

The sample holds a few counts of this clonotype. The chain uses TRBV5-1 and TRBJ2-7, with 9 bases that match TRBD1. CDR3 length: 14 amino acids. The J segment lost 7 bases and the V segment lost 4 bases, leaving 9 bases of the junction unmatched. Germline V gene sequence: CDR1 SGHRS, CDR2 YFSETQ. This chain's CDR3 is CASSHGTGSREQYF. CDR3 DNA sequence: TGCGCCAGCAGCCACGGGACAGGGTCTCGGGAGCAGTACTTC.

For this clonotype: Since a much larger clone is just one base distant, this may be a read error. The chain employs TRBV19 and TRBJ1-1; 7 bases map to TRBD1. There are 15 residues in the CDR3. Losses at the gene ends were 7 bases for V and 4 bases for J; bases not matched to a gene: 12. Germline V lookup: CDR1 LNHDA, CDR2 SQIVND (reference sequence). The CDR3 sequence is CASNTTPGGTTEAFF. The CDR3 coding sequence is TGTGCCAGTAATACAACCCCAGGGGGGACCACTGAAGCTTTCTTT.

This clonotype came up a few times. V gene TRBV15 combines with J gene TRBJ1-5; D is unclear. The CDR3 has 15 residues. Germline lookup yields CDR1 LNHNV and CDR2 YYDKDF (reference sequence). V was clipped by 0 bases and J by 4 bases, with 10 bases between them. CDR3 region: CATSRDRSLNQPQHF. The CDR3 nucleotides read TGTGCCACCAGCAGAGATCGAAGTCTGAATCAGCCCCAGCATTTT.

This clonotype was detected ten times or more. The V call is TRBV10-3, the J call TRBJ2-7; 8 positions match TRBD1. The V and J ends lost 0 bases and 2 bases, in that order; junction bases with no gene match: 0. Germline V lookup: CDR1 ENHRY, CDR2 SYGVKD. The CDR3 has 14 residues. CDR3 bases: TGTGCCATCAGTGAGTCGGACAGGGCCTACGAGCAGTACTTC. It yields the protein CAISESDRAYEQYF.

This clonotype was detected many times. This chain uses TRBV20-1 with TRBJ1-5, with D unresolved. Germline V lookup: CDR1 DFQATT, CDR2 SNEGSKA (reference sequence). With 6 bases removed from V and 0 bases from J, the gap between germline ends came to 15 bases. The CDR3 extends over 15 amino acids. The CDR3 loop is CSAPEAYDSNQPQHF. DNA for the CDR3: TGCAGTGCCCCGGAAGCTTATGATAGCAATCAGCCCCAGCATTTT.

CDR3 protein: CASNDGGETDTQYF. The CDR3 coding sequence is TGTGCCAGCAACGACGGCGGGGAAACAGATACGCAGTATTTT. The rearrangement joins TRBV7-9 to TRBJ2-3; D perhaps matches TRBD2 (6 bases). Between the trimmed V and J ends, which lost 7 bases and 3 bases, there was a span of 14 bases. Germline CDR1 SEHNR, CDR2 FQNEAQ (reference sequence). The CDR3 contains 14 residues.

This clonotype was seen a few times. The rearrangement uses TRBV18 and TRBJ1-1; D remains unclear. V was cut by 1 base and J by 0 bases, with 15 bases left in between. CDR3 size: 17 residues. Germline assignment: CDR1 KGHSH and CDR2 LQKENI. In nucleotides, the CDR3 is TGTGCCAGCTCACCACTGGGTCCCAAAACCATGAACACTGAAGCTTTCTTT. Translated, it gives CASSPLGPKTMNTEAFF.

The table lists this clonotype with many counts. This chain joins TRBV7-2 and TRBJ2-1; TRBD2 might be the D (5 bases). Trimming took off 3 bases at V and 9 bases at J, with 12 bases between the two ends. The CDR3 consists of 13 residues. Germline CDR1 and CDR2: SGHTA and FQGNSA. The CDR3 reads CASSFTRDGEQFF. In nucleotides, the CDR3 is TGTGCCAGCAGCTTCACTAGGGATGGTGAGCAGTTCTTC.